These T cell receptor beta chains were read from a single sample in a study of blood T cell repertoires in COVID-19. Sequencing used immunoSEQ multiplex PCR; TCRdb keeps in-frame clones, though not all of them. There are approximately 49,000 clones in the sample; roughly 80% occur only once, and roughly 2.7% lies in the top ten. The specimen sequenced was peripheral blood. The receptors derive from a woman in her sixties with acute or convalescent COVID-19. CDR3s include the opening cysteine and the closing phenylalanine or tryptophan. Fields, in order: D gene, J gene, V gene, clone size, CDR3 protein, CDR3 DNA. D genes are given only for firm matches. Size is omitted from some rows. Given values are once, few, many or a class for expanded clones.

D gene: .
J gene: TRBJ2-1
V gene: TRBV5-1
clone size: .
CDR3 protein: CASSLEQGILDEQFF
CDR3 DNA: TGCGCCAGCAGCTTGGAGCAGGGGATATTGGATGAGCAGTTCTTC

D gene: TRBD2
J gene: TRBJ2-5
V gene: TRBV5-6
clone size: .
CDR3 protein: CASSLGTSGSWGIQETQYF
CDR3 DNA: TGTGCCAGCAGCCTTGGGACTAGCGGGAGTTGGGGGATCCAAGAGACCCAGTACTTC

D gene: .
J gene: TRBJ1-4
V gene: TRBV2
clone size: .
CDR3 protein: CASSEEGQLNEKLFF
CDR3 DNA: TGTGCCAGCAGTGAGGAAGGACAGCTTAATGAAAAACTGTTTTTT

D gene: .
J gene: TRBJ2-7
V gene: TRBV28
clone size: .
CDR3 protein: CASSFRDTYEQYF
CDR3 DNA: TGTGCCAGCAGTTTCCGGGACACCTACGAGCAGTACTTC

D gene: .
J gene: TRBJ2-6
V gene: TRBV7-8
clone size: .
CDR3 protein: CASSPLPTGPINVLTF
CDR3 DNA: TGTGCCAGCAGCCCCCTTCCGACAGGTCCAATCAACGTCCTGACTTTC

D gene: TRBD1
J gene: TRBJ2-7
V gene: TRBV27
clone size: .
CDR3 protein: CASTGTGTGGRYEQYF
CDR3 DNA: TGTGCCAGCACAGGAACCGGGACAGGGGGCAGATACGAGCAGTACTTC

D gene: .
J gene: TRBJ1-2
V gene: TRBV6-4
clone size: .
CDR3 protein: CASSDSGAPFYGYTF
CDR3 DNA: TGTGCCAGCAGTGACTCAGGAGCCCCTTTTTATGGCTACACCTTC

D gene: .
J gene: TRBJ2-5
V gene: TRBV7-2
clone size: .
CDR3 protein: CASSLRQYQETQYF
CDR3 DNA: TGTGCCAGCAGCCTGCGACAGTACCAAGAGACCCAGTACTTC

D gene: TRBD1
J gene: TRBJ1-1
V gene: TRBV2
clone size: .
CDR3 protein: CASRRTGVGTEAFF
CDR3 DNA: TGTGCCAGCAGGCGCACAGGGGTGGGGACTGAAGCTTTCTTT

D gene: TRBD2
J gene: TRBJ2-1
V gene: TRBV5-4
clone size: .
CDR3 protein: CASSPRTSGVGEQFF
CDR3 DNA: TGTGCCAGCAGCCCTCGGACTAGCGGGGTGGGTGAGCAGTTCTTC

D gene: .
J gene: TRBJ1-5
V gene: TRBV30
clone size: once
CDR3 protein: CAWSSKGNQPQHF
CDR3 DNA: TGTGCCTGGAGTAGTAAGGGGAATCAGCCCCAGCATTTT

D gene: .
J gene: TRBJ1-5
V gene: TRBV12-3/TRBV12-4
clone size: once
CDR3 protein: CASSGGRDQPQHF
CDR3 DNA: TGTGCCAGCAGTGGGGGCAGGGATCAGCCCCAGCATTTT

D gene: .
J gene: TRBJ2-2
V gene: TRBV9
clone size: .
CDR3 protein: CASSVETPPNTGELFF
CDR3 DNA: TGTGCCAGCAGCGTAGAAACACCTCCGAACACCGGGGAGCTGTTTTTT

D gene: TRBD2
J gene: TRBJ2-2
V gene: TRBV9
clone size: .
CDR3 protein: CASSPPTGTSGFSNTGELFF
CDR3 DNA: TGTGCCAGCAGCCCCCCGACCGGGACTAGCGGATTTTCGAACACCGGGGAGCTGTTTTTT

D gene: TRBD1
J gene: TRBJ1-1
V gene: TRBV5-6
clone size: .
CDR3 protein: CASSDRGRFAFF
CDR3 DNA: TGTGCCAGCAGCGACAGGGGGCGGTTTGCTTTCTTT

D gene: TRBD2
J gene: TRBJ2-3
V gene: TRBV7-2
clone size: .
CDR3 protein: CASSGVSGRMADTQYF
CDR3 DNA: TGTGCCAGCAGCGGCGTTAGCGGGAGGATGGCAGATACGCAGTATTTT

D gene: .
J gene: TRBJ1-1
V gene: TRBV28
clone size: .
CDR3 protein: CASSVGGPFTEAFF
CDR3 DNA: TGTGCCAGCAGTGTAGGGGGACCATTCACTGAAGCTTTCTTT

D gene: TRBD1
J gene: TRBJ2-4
V gene: TRBV3-1/TRBV3-2
clone size: .
CDR3 protein: CASSQGTGRLIAKNIQYF
CDR3 DNA: TGTGCCAGCAGCCAAGGGACAGGCAGATTAATAGCCAAAAACATTCAGTACTTC

D gene: .
J gene: TRBJ2-5
V gene: TRBV30
clone size: .
CDR3 protein: CAWKERYQETQYF
CDR3 DNA: TGTGCCTGGAAGGAGCGGTACCAAGAGACCCAGTACTTC

D gene: TRBD1
J gene: TRBJ1-5
V gene: TRBV28
clone size: .
CDR3 protein: CASRPRGQGDQPQHF
CDR3 DNA: TGTGCCAGCAGACCCAGAGGACAGGGGGATCAGCCCCAGCATTTT

D gene: .
J gene: TRBJ1-1
V gene: TRBV28
clone size: .
CDR3 protein: CASSRETDYEAFF
CDR3 DNA: TGTGCCAGCAGTCGGGAAACCGATTATGAAGCTTTCTTT

D gene: .
J gene: TRBJ1-4
V gene: TRBV18
clone size: .
CDR3 protein: CASSPVQRSNEKLFF
CDR3 DNA: TGTGCCAGCTCACCAGTCCAGCGGTCGAATGAAAAACTGTTTTTT

D gene: TRBD1
J gene: TRBJ1-1
V gene: TRBV6-5
clone size: .
CDR3 protein: CASSSGTGNTEAFF
CDR3 DNA: TGTGCCAGCAGTTCCGGGACAGGGAACACTGAAGCTTTCTTT

D gene: .
J gene: TRBJ1-1
V gene: TRBV3-1/TRBV3-2
clone size: .
CDR3 protein: CASSRTGKLNTEAFF
CDR3 DNA: TGTGCCAGCAGCCGAACAGGAAAATTGAACACTGAAGCTTTCTTT

D gene: TRBD1
J gene: TRBJ1-1
V gene: TRBV27
clone size: .
CDR3 protein: CASSSLYRGMNTEAFF
CDR3 DNA: TGTGCCAGCAGTTCCCTGTACAGGGGCATGAACACTGAAGCTTTCTTT

D gene: .
J gene: TRBJ2-5
V gene: TRBV24-1
clone size: .
CDR3 protein: CATSDPRTVEETQYF
CDR3 DNA: TGTGCCACCAGTGACCCTCGGACAGTAGAAGAGACCCAGTACTTC

D gene: TRBD1
J gene: TRBJ2-7
V gene: TRBV19
clone size: .
CDR3 protein: CASSIRDRGQDEQYF
CDR3 DNA: TGTGCCAGTAGTATACGGGACAGGGGGCAGGACGAGCAGTACTTC

D gene: .
J gene: TRBJ1-2
V gene: TRBV6-5
clone size: .
CDR3 protein: CASSGIQRDGYTF
CDR3 DNA: TGTGCCAGCAGCGGCATTCAGAGGGATGGCTACACCTTC